This TCR beta chain came from a study of blood T cell repertoires in COVID-19. Whole-study context: Samples representing acute and convalescent COVID-19 were sourced from the United States, Italy and Spain.

While infection was still active, Seattle patients were enrolled and then followed longitudinally. Authors' analysis steps: How many nucleated cells were present was estimated from reference gene primer amplification. Clones were read by immunoSEQ multiplex PCR, and TCRdb kept only the in-frame ones, dropping some. The D gene and trimming were derived from the DNA, and the V and J assignments and clone size from that table. The sample yields 150,000 to 200,000 clones, roughly four fifths seen once. The germline V and J ends were trimmed by 6 bases and 1 base, with 10 bases remaining between them. The CDR3 is 13 residues long. Germline-derived CDR1 and CDR2 are SQVTM and ANQGSEA.

The TCR originated in a woman of 80 years or more with COVID-19, enrolled during active disease. This sequence joins TRBV29-1 and TRBJ1-5; perhaps TRBD1 as D (5 bases). The material sequenced was peripheral blood. The CDR3 is CSVQGQSNQPQHF. CDR3 in DNA: TGCAGCGTGCAGGGTCAGAGCAATCAGCCCCAGCATTTT.